This T cell receptor beta chain was sequenced for a study of T cells after yellow fever vaccination (dated by TCRdb to the late 2010s). A note on the overall study: The SMART-Seq v4 Ultra Low Input RNA kit was used to prepare libraries from fractions with low cell numbers. To follow T-cell clones before and after primary and booster YFV17D yellow fever vaccination, bulk TCR alpha and beta repertoires were sequenced over time. Blood was collected at multiple timepoints before and after primary and secondary immunization, and bulk PBMC replicates and cell subsets were isolated. Two healthy male donors, one aged 18 to 30 and one aged 30 to 40 years, were included in the cohort. Points the paper makes about the study in general: After the booster, most clones that had expanded after primary vaccination were detected again (around 97% of CD4 and about 88% of CD8), suggesting broad maintenance of memory. The secondary T-cell response was weaker than the primary response but faster, peaking on day 5 instead of day 15. Because the study included only a couple of donors, the extent to which the findings can be generalized is limited. Computational filtering was required because FACS-sorted repertoires could contain abundant contaminating clonotypes from the bulk population. A small share of clonotypes occurred in both CD4 and CD8 compartments, likely arising from convergent recombination.

CDR1 and CDR2, looked up from the germline V gene, are SGHTA and FQGNSA. Between the V and J ends, shortened by 5 bases and 6 bases respectively, the junction contains 11 bases. Its CDR3 holds 12 amino acids, cysteine through phenylalanine. Just CDR3 DNA is preserved here, 36 bases in frame from base 1. Reading the label with the study, this specimen's treatment or condition is: live attenuated yellow fever vaccine strain. At each blood-draw timepoint, two biological replicates of bulk PBMCs were obtained. PBMCs were isolated from peripheral blood using a standard Ficoll-Paque protocol. RNA was extracted with TriZol from bulk PBMCs, CD4 and CD8 fractions, and dextramer-positive and dextramer-negative fractions. Remarks on this clonotype: Its cognate antigen has yet to be identified. Per-base quality was not reported, and no clone a single base away is much larger than it.

Synthesis of TCR cDNA relied on 5'RACE template switching, a step that introduced a universal primer site along with unique molecular identifiers. Priming of cDNA synthesis was performed from both the TCR alpha and TCR beta constant segments. Libraries were amplified in two PCR steps, with sample barcodes and sequencing adapters added in the second step. Sequencing of libraries was performed on Illumina HiSeq 2500 (2x100 bp) or NovaSeq (2x150 bp). Under the source paper's analysis protocol: MIGEC was used to demultiplex reads and collapse the reads into UMI consensus sequences, and MiXCR was used for V(D)J alignment. Vaccine-responding clonotypes were identified with edgeR using replicate PBMC samples, with FDR below 0.01 and a log2 fold change above 5 up to day 15 being required. Each bulk clonotype was labeled CD4 or CD8 based on which sequenced repertoire, CD4 or CD8, contained the clonotype at higher abundance. TCRdb applied fastp at Q25 and MiXCR to the public reads, then kept only in-frame beta chains. Every entry covers one CDR3 protein and lists the most common genes and DNA from its rows. These V and J calls originate from TCRdb's pipeline instead of the authors' own analysis. Here the sample has approximately 550,000 distinct CDR3 sequences; roughly 13% occur a single time. Around 15% of the sample is taken by the ten largest.

Here the chain combines TRBV7-2 and TRBJ2-7; the D gene is unclear. Specimen: PBMCs, collected on the day of the yellow fever booster vaccination. The sequence came from a man aged 25-45 years who received the YFV17D yellow fever vaccine. The CDR3 protein: CASSIPNGEQYF. Here is the DNA: TGTGCCAGCAGCATACCTAACGGCGAGCAGTACTTC.